The TCR beta chain under discussion was sequenced for a study of T cell repertoires in cytomegalovirus infection. The CDR3 extends over 20 amino acids. Trimming stripped 3 bases from V and 4 bases from J, with 28 bases between. CDR1 and CDR2 (germline): MNHEY, SVGAGI. This clonotype has only a few counts. Its antigen is unidentified. TCRdb recomputed calls from the reads with MiXCR, one row per CDR3 protein. The sample consists of about 47,000 distinct CDR3 sequences, less than 20% of them appearing once. This TCR derives from a human donor in good health (CMV status not recorded). Some clones in this sample may be carry-over from other donors' samples. This chain joins TRBV6-5 and TRBJ1-5; D gene unclear. The input for sequencing was CD8+ T cells from cultured PBMCs, taken from culture after CMV antigen stimulation. Here the CDR3 DNA reads TGTGCCAGCAGTTATATAATGATGTATCGGGCCAGGACCCCGAATCAGCCCCAGCATTTT. It encodes CASSYIMMYRARTPNQPQHF.